Following are 8 T cell receptor beta chains from one sample sequenced in a study of Ad26.COV2.S vaccination and SARS-CoV-2 variants. The sample's treatment: 19 received Ad26.COV2.S at low or high dose, single or two shots; about 5 received placebo; per-sample allocation not given. Sampling happened 63 days after the first vaccine or placebo injection. Here immunoSEQ multiplex PCR was the method, and the copy in TCRdb shows in-frame clones only, minus some. The sample consists of hundreds of thousands of clones, around nine tenths of them appearing once. The sequences come from peripheral blood, collected in a trial of Ad26.COV2.S vaccine versus placebo. Receptors were obtained from a person between 18 and 59 years old who received the Ad26.COV2.S COVID-19 vaccine or a placebo.

The rearrangement links TRBV12-3 or TRBV12-4 to TRBJ2-7, with D perhaps given as TRBD1 or TRBD2 (5 bases each). The germline V and J ends were trimmed by 8 bases and 3 bases, with 11 bases remaining between them. CDR3 size: 12 residues. CDR3 loop: CASRGEYYEQYF. DNA of the CDR3: TGTGCCAGCCGAGGGGAGTACTACGAGCAGTACTTC.

The rearrangement uses TRBV7-9 and TRBJ1-4; D is perhaps TRBD1 (6 bases). The germline V gene has CDR1 SEHNR and CDR2 FQNEAQ (reference sequence). The V and J ends lost 7 bases and 5 bases respectively, with 14 bases between them. The length of the CDR3 is 14 residues. CDR3 region: CASTALGTNEKLFF. DNA for the CDR3: TGTGCCAGCACCGCCCTCGGGACAAATGAAAAACTGTTTTTT.

Regarding this clone: The same CDR3 can be traced to other DNA sequences in this sample. V and J are TRBV12-3 or TRBV12-4 and TRBJ2-2; unclear D gene. Trimming stripped 1 base from V and 2 bases from J, with 2 bases between. The CDR3 length is 13 residues. The CDR3 nucleotides read TGTGCCAGCAGTTTAGGAAACACCGGGGAGCTGTTTTTT. Residues: CASSLGNTGELFF.

This chain joins TRBV7-2 and TRBJ1-2; unclear D gene. This CDR3 is 16 amino acids long. From germline, CDR1 is SGHTA and CDR2 FQGNSA. V lost 1 base, J lost 0 bases, and 12 bases lay in between. CDR3 residues: CASSLEGGVTNYGYTF. As DNA, the CDR3 is TGTGCCAGCAGCTTAGAGGGTGGGGTAACTAACTATGGCTACACCTTC.

The CDR3 coding sequence is TGTGCCAGCAGCTTGGCACCTCTGGCAGAGACCCAGTACTTC. It encodes CASSLAPLAETQYF. V and J are TRBV7-9 and TRBJ2-5; D is ambiguous. The V gene lost 3 bases and the J gene lost 4 bases, with 12 bases spanning the gap. Germline V gene lookup returns CDR1 SEHNR and CDR2 FQNEAQ (reference sequence). CDR3 length: 14 amino acids.

The V gene is TRBV6-5, the J gene TRBJ2-1, with 9 bases aligning to TRBD2. The CDR3 consists of 16 residues. From germline, CDR1 is MNHEY and CDR2 SVGAGI. The ends lost 3 bases at V and 6 bases at J; junction bases unmatched: 9. The CDR3 DNA is TGTGCCAGCAGTTATGGGGGGACTAGCTGGATCAATGAGCAGTTCTTC. Protein product: CASSYGGTSWINEQFF.

The chain carries TRBV6-5 and TRBJ2-1; a possible D gene is TRBD2 (6 bases). This CDR3 contains 15 residues. With 4 bases removed from V and 7 bases from J, the gap between germline ends came to 17 bases. Germline-derived CDR1 and CDR2 are MNHEY and SVGAGI. This CDR3 reads CASSLGLPGVNEQFF. The DNA of the CDR3 is TGTGCCAGCAGTTTGGGACTTCCGGGAGTAAATGAGCAGTTCTTC.

This clone was counted a few times. Here the CDR3 reads CATSRDPGTANSPLHF. CDR3 in DNA: TGTGCCACCAGCAGAGATCCCGGGACAGCCAATTCACCCCTCCACTTT. V usage is TRBV15 and J usage is TRBJ1-6; 7 bases match TRBD1. The length of the CDR3 is 16 residues. Germline values: CDR1 LNHNV, CDR2 YYDKDF (reference sequence). V shed 0 bases, J shed 7 bases, and the junction held 6 bases outside the gene matches.